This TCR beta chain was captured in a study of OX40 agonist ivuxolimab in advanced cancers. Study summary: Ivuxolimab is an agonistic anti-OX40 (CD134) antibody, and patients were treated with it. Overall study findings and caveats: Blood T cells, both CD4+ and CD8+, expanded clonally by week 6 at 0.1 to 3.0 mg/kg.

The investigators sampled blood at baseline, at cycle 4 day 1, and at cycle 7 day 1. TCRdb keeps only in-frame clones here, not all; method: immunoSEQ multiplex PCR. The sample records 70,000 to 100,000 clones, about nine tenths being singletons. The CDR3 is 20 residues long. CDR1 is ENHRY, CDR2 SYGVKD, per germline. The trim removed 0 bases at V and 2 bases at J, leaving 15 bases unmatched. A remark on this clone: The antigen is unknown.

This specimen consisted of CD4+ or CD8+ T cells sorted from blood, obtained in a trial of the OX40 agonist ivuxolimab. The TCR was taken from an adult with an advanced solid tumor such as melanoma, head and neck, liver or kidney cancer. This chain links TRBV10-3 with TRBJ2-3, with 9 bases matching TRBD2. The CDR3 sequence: CAISESGRGGRAVSTDTQYF. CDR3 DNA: TGTGCCATCAGTGAGTCCGGGCGTGGCGGGAGGGCCGTATCCACAGATACGCAGTATTTT.